The present TCR beta chain was sequenced within a study of beta chain features in type 1 diabetes. Staining for CD45RO/CCR7/CD25/CD127/CD95/CD27 allowed sorting of CD4+ naive, central memory, regulatory and stem cell-like memory cells. Expressed TCRB transcripts were sequenced because the entire RNA isolate underwent reverse transcription. Some clones are missing from TCRdb's copy, which holds only in-frame ones; the method was immunoSEQ multiplex PCR. This table has approximately 260,000 clones, roughly 22% appearing once. Turning to this clone: What it binds is not known.

The study's findings and limits: There was a possibility that cDNA sequencing over-represented cells with high TCR expression. There was a moderate but significant shortening of TCRB CDR3s in all four CD4+ subsets of Type 1 diabetes patients.

The CDR3 sequence is 16 residues long. Germline V gene lookup returns CDR1 LNHNV and CDR2 YYDKDF (reference sequence). V lost 1 base to trimming and J lost 1 base, with 11 bases between them. The source of this sequence is a woman aged 40 to 49 with type 1 diabetes. Input material: naive CD4+ T cells from blood. The V call is TRBV15, the J call TRBJ2-4; D is uncertain. The CDR3 DNA sequence: TGTGCCACCAGCAGAGGCAGGATCGCGGCCAAAAACATTCAGTACTTC. This gives the protein CATSRGRIAAKNIQYF.